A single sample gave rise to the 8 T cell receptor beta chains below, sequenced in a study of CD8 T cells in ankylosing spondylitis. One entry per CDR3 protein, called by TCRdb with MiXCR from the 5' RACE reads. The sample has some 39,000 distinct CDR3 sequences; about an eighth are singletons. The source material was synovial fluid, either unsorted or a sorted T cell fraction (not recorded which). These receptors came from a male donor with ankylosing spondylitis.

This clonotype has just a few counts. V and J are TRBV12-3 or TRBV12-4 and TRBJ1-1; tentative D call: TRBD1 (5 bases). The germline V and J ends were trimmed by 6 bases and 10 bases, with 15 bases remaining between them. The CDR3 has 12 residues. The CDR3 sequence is CASSSSLGGAFF. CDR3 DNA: TGTGCCAGCAGCTCAAGTCTGGGGGGAGCTTTCTTT.

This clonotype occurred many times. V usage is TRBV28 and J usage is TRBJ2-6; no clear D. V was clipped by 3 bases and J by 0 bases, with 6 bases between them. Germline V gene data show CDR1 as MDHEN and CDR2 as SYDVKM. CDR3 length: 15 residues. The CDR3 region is CASSFGGSGANVLTF. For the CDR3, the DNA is TGTGCCAGCAGTTTTGGTGGCTCTGGGGCCAACGTCCTGACTTTC.

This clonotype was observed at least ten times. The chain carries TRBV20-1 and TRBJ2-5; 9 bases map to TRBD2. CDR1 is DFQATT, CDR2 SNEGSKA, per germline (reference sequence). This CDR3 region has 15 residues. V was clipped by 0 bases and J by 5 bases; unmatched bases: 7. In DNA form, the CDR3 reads TGCAGTGCTAGAGATGTAGCGGGGGCGACGGAGACCCAGTACTTC. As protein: CSARDVAGATETQYF.

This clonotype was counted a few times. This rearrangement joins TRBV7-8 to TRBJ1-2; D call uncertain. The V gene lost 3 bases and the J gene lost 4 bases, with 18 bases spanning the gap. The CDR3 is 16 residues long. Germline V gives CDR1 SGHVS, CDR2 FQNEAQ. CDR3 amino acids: CASSFLSWASGYGYTF. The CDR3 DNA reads TGTGCCAGCAGCTTTCTTAGTTGGGCAAGCGGCTATGGCTACACCTTC. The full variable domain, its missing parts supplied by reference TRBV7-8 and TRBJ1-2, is GAGVSQSPRYKVAKRGQDVALRCDPISGHVSLFWYQQALGQGPEFLTYFQNEAQLDKSGLPSDRFFAERPEGSVSTLKIQRTQQEDSAVYLCASSFLSWASGYGYTFGSGTRLTVV.

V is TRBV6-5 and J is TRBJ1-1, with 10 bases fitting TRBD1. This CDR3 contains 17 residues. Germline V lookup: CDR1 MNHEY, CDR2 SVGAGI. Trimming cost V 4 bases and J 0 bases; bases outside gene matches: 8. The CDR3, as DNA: TGTGCCAGCAGTTTGTCGGGACAGGGGAATATGAACACTGAAGCTTTCTTT. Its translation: CASSLSGQGNMNTEAFF.

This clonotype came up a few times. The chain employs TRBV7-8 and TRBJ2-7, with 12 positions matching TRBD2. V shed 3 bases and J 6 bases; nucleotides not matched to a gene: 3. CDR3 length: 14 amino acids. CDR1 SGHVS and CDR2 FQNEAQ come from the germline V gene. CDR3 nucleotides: TGTGCCAGCAGCTTTACTAGCGGGAGGAGCGAGCAGTACTTC. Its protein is CASSFTSGRSEQYF.

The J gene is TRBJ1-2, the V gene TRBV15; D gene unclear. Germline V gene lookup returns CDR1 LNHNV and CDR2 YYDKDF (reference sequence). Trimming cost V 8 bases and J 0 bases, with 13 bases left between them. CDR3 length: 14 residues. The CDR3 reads CATRGPSSNYGYTF. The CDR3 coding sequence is TGTGCCACCCGCGGACCGTCGTCTAACTATGGCTACACCTTC. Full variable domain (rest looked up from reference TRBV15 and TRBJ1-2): DAMVIQNPRYQVTQFGKPVTLSCSQTLNHNVMYWYQQKSSQAPKLLFHYYDKDFNNEADTPDNFQSRRPNTSFCFLDIRSPGLGDTAMYLCATRGPSSNYGYTFGSGTRLTVV.

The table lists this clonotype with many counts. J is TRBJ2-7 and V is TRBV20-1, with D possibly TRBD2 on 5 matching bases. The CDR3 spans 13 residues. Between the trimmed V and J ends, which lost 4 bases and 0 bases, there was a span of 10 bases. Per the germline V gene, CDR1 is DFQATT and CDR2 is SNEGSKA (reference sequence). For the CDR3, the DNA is TGCAGTGCTACCGACTACTCCTCCTACGAGCAGTACTTC. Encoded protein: CSATDYSSYEQYF.